This T cell receptor (beta chain) emerged from a study of response to subunit inactivated influenza vaccine. General study results and limits: The authors offered the suggestion that each seasonal influenza vaccination recruits few new T cells.

Ten or more counts support this clonotype. Its antigen is as yet unknown. In TCRdb, the RT-PCR reads were re-called with MiXCR into one record per CDR3 protein. The sample records fewer than 700,000 distinct CDR3 sequences, over 10% being singletons. CDR1 SGHRS and CDR2 YFSETQ come from the germline V gene. CDR3 length: 15 residues. V shed 4 bases and J 3 bases; nucleotides not matched to a gene: 5. The rearrangement uses TRBV5-1 and TRBJ2-1; 9 bases align to TRBD1. The receptor was isolated from a man between 50 and 59 years old who received an inactivated influenza vaccine. The material was PBMCs from blood, obtained 45 days after vaccination. CDR3 in DNA: TGCGCCAGCAGCACCGGGACAGGGAACTACAATGAGCAGTTCTTC. Translation gives CASSTGTGNYNEQFF. The full variable domain, its missing parts supplied by reference TRBV5-1 and TRBJ2-1, is KAGVTQTPRYLIKTRGQQVTLSCSPISGHRSVSWYQQTPGQGLQFLFEYFSETQRNKGNFPGRFSGRQFSNSRSEMNVSTLELGDSALYLCASSTGTGNYNEQFFGPGTRLTVL.